The 23 T cell receptor beta chains below were found in one sample sequenced in a study of blood T cell repertoires in COVID-19. Sequenced by immunoSEQ multiplex PCR; TCRdb stores in-frame clones only, minus some. The top ten hold 4.5% to 5.5% of the sample, which has 200,000 to 250,000 clones, 75% to 90% seen once. Sequencing was done on a sample of peripheral blood. The receptors shown here come from a woman aged 70-85 years with COVID-19, enrolled during active disease.

This clone has only one observation. The chain recombines TRBV18 with TRBJ1-1, with D maybe TRBD1 (6 bases). The CDR3 extends over 13 amino acids. Trimming left V 5 bases short and J 3 bases short, with 10 bases between. Germline V gene data show CDR1 as KGHSH and CDR2 as LQKENI. The CDR3 DNA reads TGTGCCAGCTCAACAGGGAAAGACACTGAAGCTTTCTTT. It yields the protein CASSTGKDTEAFF.

The rearrangement uses TRBV4-1 and TRBJ2-1; possibly TRBD1 for D (5 bases). Trimming left V 0 bases short and J 12 bases short, with 12 bases between. There are 13 residues in the CDR3. The V gene's germline CDR1 is MGHRA and CDR2 YSYEKL. This CDR3 reads CASSQDLVRGQFF. The CDR3 nucleotides read TGCGCCAGCAGCCAAGATCTAGTAAGGGGGCAGTTCTTC.

The chain employs TRBV27 and TRBJ1-6; D gene unclear. Germline CDR1 MNHEY, CDR2 SMNVEV (reference sequence). The CDR3 has 16 amino acids. V was pared by 0 bases and J by 14 bases, with 20 bases between. The DNA of the CDR3 is TGTGCCAGCAGTTTATCTTCAGCGGAAGTCTTTCGGTCCCTCCACTTT. Translated, it gives CASSLSSAEVFRSLHF.

The rearrangement links TRBV5-5 to TRBJ1-1; D not certain. Trimming pared 0 bases from V and 0 bases from J, leaving 6 bases between. From germline, CDR1 is SGHKS and CDR2 YYEKEE (reference sequence). This CDR3 is 14 amino acids long. CDR3 nucleotides: TGTGCCAGCAGCTTGGGCGGTATGAACACTGAAGCTTTCTTT. Translation: CASSLGGMNTEAFF.

V usage is TRBV27 and J usage is TRBJ2-7, with D possibly matching TRBD1 (5 bases). This CDR3 region has 15 residues. Germline V gene sequence: CDR1 MNHEY, CDR2 SMNVEV (reference sequence). V lost 0 bases and J lost 3, with 12 bases in between. CDR3 region: CASSLSGQANYEQYF. CDR3 coding DNA: TGTGCCAGCAGTTTATCGGGGCAGGCCAACTACGAGCAGTACTTC.

DNA of the CDR3: TGTGCCAGCAGTTCACGGGACAGGGATGACACTGAAGCTTTCTTT. Amino acids: CASSSRDRDDTEAFF. The chain joins TRBV28 to TRBJ1-1; 9 positions agree with TRBD1. V trimming: 4 bases; J trimming: 3 bases; junction bases outside the gene matches: 6. CDR1 is MDHEN and CDR2 is SYDVKM in the germline V gene. The CDR3 covers 15 residues. Using reference TRBV28 and TRBJ1-1 for the parts outside the CDR3, the full variable domain is DVKVTQSSRYLVKRTGEKVFLECVQDMDHENMFWYRQDPGLGLRLIYFSYDVKMKEKGDIPEGYSVSREKKERFSLILESASTNQTSMYLCASSSRDRDDTEAFFGQGTRLTVV.

In its sample, this clone was seen a few times. The chain couples TRBV5-1 to TRBJ2-5; 9 bases align to TRBD2. The CDR3 covers 17 residues. Germline values: CDR1 SGHRS, CDR2 YFSETQ. V lost 4 bases to trimming and J lost 2 bases; unmatched junction nucleotides: 12. The CDR3 DNA reads TGCGCCAGCAGCCCAGGACTAGCGAGAAATTCTCAAGAGACCCAGTACTTC. It encodes CASSPGLARNSQETQYF.

The gene calls are TRBV25-1 and TRBJ1-6; D might be TRBD1 (6 bases). Trimming removed 1 base from V and 4 bases from J, with 8 bases in between. CDR1 and CDR2 from the germline V gene are MGHDK and SYGVNS. This CDR3 has 15 amino acids. The CDR3 nucleotides are TGTGCCAGCAGTGAATCGACAGGTTATAATTCACCCCTCCACTTT. Translated: CASSESTGYNSPLHF.

The chain recombines TRBV7-9 with TRBJ2-7, with D maybe TRBD1 (6 bases). The CDR3 loop spans 14 amino acids. The V gene lost 6 bases and the J gene lost 0 bases, with 12 bases spanning the gap. Germline CDR1 is SEHNR and CDR2 is FQNEAQ (reference sequence). CDR3 DNA: TGTGCCAGCAGACAACAGGGAAGCTCCTACGAGCAGTACTTC. Protein sequence: CASRQQGSSYEQYF.

The CDR3 is CASSQGRSQETQYF. CDR3 DNA: TGTGCCAGCTCCCAGGGCAGATCTCAAGAGACCCAGTACTTC. V gene TRBV18 combines with J gene TRBJ2-5; D perhaps matches TRBD1 (5 bases). V was pared by 6 bases and J by 2 bases, with 13 bases between. The CDR3 loop spans 14 amino acids. CDR1 and CDR2 (germline): KGHSH, LQKENI.

The chain couples TRBV7-2 to TRBJ2-2; 7 bases fit TRBD1. The CDR3 is made up of 17 amino acids. In germline, CDR1 is SGHTA, CDR2 FQGNSA. The junction had 8 bases not matched to a gene; V was cut back by 1 base and J by 3 bases. The CDR3, as DNA: TGTGCCAGCAGCTTAGGTCCTGACAGGGTCGACACCGGGGAGCTGTTTTTT. Encoded protein: CASSLGPDRVDTGELFF.

The chain is built from TRBV7-2 and TRBJ2-3, with 10 nucleotides matching TRBD2. The ends lost 4 bases at V and 1 base at J; junction bases unmatched: 5. Germline V gene lookup returns CDR1 SGHTA and CDR2 FQGNSA. The CDR3 totals 16 residues. CDR3 loop: CASSYLAGEGTDTQYF. The CDR3 DNA follows: TGTGCCAGCAGCTACCTAGCGGGAGAGGGCACAGATACGCAGTATTTT. The full variable domain, in which reference TRBV7-2 and TRBJ2-3 provide the parts outside the CDR3, is GAGVSQSPSNKVTEKGKDVELRCDPISGHTALYWYRQSLGQGLEFLIYFQGNSAPDKSGLPSDRFSAERTGGSVSTLTIQRTQQEDSAVYLCASSYLAGEGTDTQYFGPGTRLTVL.

The J gene is TRBJ2-1, the V gene TRBV7-2, with TRBD2 identical over 12 bases. The CDR3 totals 14 residues. V trimming: 8 bases; J trimming: 4 bases; junction bases outside the gene matches: 3. Per germline, CDR1 SGHTA and CDR2 FQGNSA. The CDR3 nucleotides read TGTGCCAGCCAGACTAGCGGGAGTTACAATGAGCAGTTCTTC. Residues: CASQTSGSYNEQFF. The full variable domain, rest sourced from reference TRBV7-2 and TRBJ2-1, is GAGVSQSPSNKVTEKGKDVELRCDPISGHTALYWYRQSLGQGLEFLIYFQGNSAPDKSGLPSDRFSAERTGGSVSTLTIQRTQQEDSAVYLCASQTSGSYNEQFFGPGTRLTVL.

The chain is built from TRBV2 and TRBJ1-1, with a tentative D call TRBD1 (5 bases). The CDR3 has 14 residues. Trimming shortened V by 5 bases and J by 5 bases, and 15 bases separated the two germline ends. Germline lookup yields CDR1 SNHLY and CDR2 FYNNEI. The CDR3 protein is CASSRGWKATEAFF. DNA for the CDR3: TGTGCCAGCAGTCGGGGGTGGAAGGCGACTGAAGCTTTCTTT.

V usage is TRBV19 and J usage is TRBJ2-3; 13 bases are shared with TRBD2. In germline, CDR1 is LNHDA, CDR2 SQIVND (reference sequence). The length of the CDR3 is 18 residues. V was pared by 3 bases and J by 0 bases, with 6 bases of the junction left unmatched. In DNA form, the CDR3 reads TGTGCCAGTAGTATCGAACTAGCGGGAGGGCGGAGCACAGATACGCAGTATTTT. Translated: CASSIELAGGRSTDTQYF.

This clone came up once. This rearrangement joins TRBV7-2 to TRBJ2-1; 11 positions agree with TRBD2. This CDR3 contains 17 residues. CDR1 and CDR2 from the germline V gene are SGHTA and FQGNSA. After removal of 1 base from V and 0 bases from J, the junction contained 2 bases not matched to a gene. The CDR3 region is CASSLDSGRGSYNEQFF. The CDR3 DNA sequence: TGTGCCAGCAGCTTAGATAGCGGGAGGGGCTCCTACAATGAGCAGTTCTTC.

This clone appeared a single time. V and J are TRBV5-1 and TRBJ1-1, with 8 bases identical to TRBD1. The CDR3 length is 14 residues. Germline assignment: CDR1 SGHRS and CDR2 YFSETQ. The V segment lost 2 bases and the J segment 4 bases; nucleotides outside the gene matches: 4. The CDR3 reads CASSFGQGSTEAFF. In DNA form, the CDR3 reads TGCGCCAGCAGCTTTGGACAGGGTAGCACTGAAGCTTTCTTT.

This clone was recorded a few times. This rearrangement joins TRBV28 to TRBJ1-1; no clear D. Germline V gives CDR1 MDHEN, CDR2 SYDVKM. V dropped 8 bases and J dropped 1 base, with 14 bases sitting between them. The CDR3 consists of 14 residues. Here the CDR3 reads CASGELRGNTEAFF. CDR3 nucleotide sequence: TGTGCCAGCGGGGAGTTGAGAGGGAACACTGAAGCTTTCTTT.

This chain joins TRBV6-2 or TRBV6-3 and TRBJ2-7; 13 nucleotides match TRBD2. The germline gives CDR1 MNHEY, CDR2 SVGEGT. With V trimmed by 2 bases and J by 6 bases, 7 bases remained unmatched. The CDR3 contains 16 residues. The CDR3 protein is CASSYGLAGVKSEQYF. The CDR3 coding sequence is TGTGCCAGCAGTTACGGACTAGCGGGAGTTAAGAGCGAGCAGTACTTC.

This clone turned up a few times. The chain links TRBV28 to TRBJ1-2; D is perhaps TRBD1 (5 bases). The CDR3 has 13 amino acids. Trimming cost V 6 bases and J 0 bases, with 8 bases left between them. Per germline, CDR1 MDHEN and CDR2 SYDVKM. The chain's CDR3 is CASRRTTNYGYTF. The CDR3, as DNA: TGTGCCAGCAGAAGGACAACTAACTATGGCTACACCTTC.

The rearrangement joins TRBV7-2 to TRBJ1-1, with TRBD1 identical over 7 bases. Per germline, CDR1 SGHTA and CDR2 FQGNSA. The J segment lost 1 base and the V segment lost 3 bases, leaving 2 bases of the junction unmatched. The CDR3 contains 14 residues. CDR3 in amino acids: CASSLTGRNTEAFF. DNA for the CDR3: TGTGCCAGCAGCTTGACAGGGCGGAACACTGAAGCTTTCTTT.

The genes are TRBV3-1 (or the pseudogene TRBV3-2) and TRBJ1-1, with 7 bases fitting TRBD1. CDR3 length equals 15 residues. The junction had 6 bases not matched to a gene; V was cut back by 2 bases and J by 3 bases. Germline V gene lookup returns CDR1 LGHDT and CDR2 YNNKEL (reference sequence). The CDR3 loop reads CASSQPGTADTEAFF. CDR3 sequence (DNA): TGTGCCAGCAGCCAACCAGGGACAGCAGACACTGAAGCTTTCTTT.

This chain links TRBV4-3 with TRBJ2-7; 10 positions match TRBD2. V trimming: 6 bases; J trimming: 4 bases; junction bases outside the gene matches: 12. Per germline, CDR1 LGHNA and CDR2 YSLEER. This CDR3 region has 16 residues. The CDR3 here is CASRRELAGGSYEQYF. Written as DNA, the CDR3 is TGCGCCAGCAGACGAGAATTAGCGGGAGGTTCTTACGAGCAGTACTTC.